A single sample is the source of the 8 T cell receptor beta chains below, sequenced in a study of blood T cell repertoires in COVID-19. The repertoire was sequenced with immunoSEQ multiplex PCR; TCRdb's copy has only in-frame clones and lacks some. In the table there are approximately 210,000 clones, more than 80% of which are singletons. Specimen: PBMCs or T cells enriched from blood (not recorded which). These receptors all stem from a woman aged 18-29 years who had recovered from COVID-19.

The V call is TRBV7-8, the J call TRBJ1-5; 9 nucleotides agree with TRBD1. The V and J ends lost 1 base and 5 bases, in that order; junction bases with no gene match: 9. The CDR3 is 17 amino acids. Germline-derived CDR1 and CDR2 are SGHVS and FQNEAQ. In nucleotides, the CDR3 is TGTGCCAGCAGCTTAGGGATAGACAGGGGGTTACATCAGCCCCAGCATTTT. It codes for CASSLGIDRGLHQPQHF. The whole variable domain, remainder taken from reference TRBV7-8 and TRBJ1-5, is GAGVSQSPRYKVAKRGQDVALRCDPISGHVSLFWYQQALGQGPEFLTYFQNEAQLDKSGLPSDRFFAERPEGSVSTLKIQRTQQEDSAVYLCASSLGIDRGLHQPQHFGDGTRLSIL.

This clone was seen a few times. V usage is TRBV4-2 and J usage is TRBJ2-7; D remains unclear. V shed 0 bases and J shed 4 bases, with 10 bases lying between them. Germline V gives CDR1 LGHNA, CDR2 YNFKEQ. This CDR3 contains 14 residues. The CDR3 DNA reads as TGTGCCAGCAGCCAAGATAACACCCCTTACGAGCAGTACTTC. Residues: CASSQDNTPYEQYF.

The chain uses TRBV5-3 and TRBJ2-1; perhaps TRBD1 as D (6 bases). TRBV5-3 is an open reading frame, and its role is uncertain. There are 13 residues in the CDR3. Trimming stripped 3 bases from V and 7 bases from J, with 11 bases between. The CDR3 spells CARSSPGENEQFF. CDR3 in DNA: TGTGCCAGAAGCTCGCCAGGGGAGAATGAGCAGTTCTTC.

The chain combines TRBV9 with TRBJ2-1; D call uncertain. From germline, CDR1 is SGDLS and CDR2 YYNGEE. Trimming took off 0 bases at V and 5 bases at J, with 12 bases between the two ends. CDR3 length: 15 amino acids. The DNA of the CDR3 is TGTGCCAGCAGCGTAGGGTATAGCTGGAACAATGAGCAGTTCTTC. It is translated as CASSVGYSWNNEQFF.

This chain joins TRBV7-8 and TRBJ1-5; D not resolved. Germline assignment: CDR1 SGHVS and CDR2 FQNEAQ. The CDR3 contains 16 residues. V was shortened by 0 bases and J by 3 bases, with 12 bases between the two germline ends. CDR3 in amino acids: CASSLAGRTLNQPQHF. In nucleotides, the CDR3 is TGTGCCAGCAGCTTAGCGGGCCGCACCCTCAATCAGCCCCAGCATTTT.

The chain combines TRBV5-6 with TRBJ2-7; 7 bases align to TRBD1. The junction had 4 bases not matched to a gene; V was cut back by 0 bases and J by 4 bases. The CDR3 is 14 residues long. The germline gives CDR1 SGHDT, CDR2 YYEEEE. The CDR3 sequence: CASSLGQGLYEQYF. As DNA, the CDR3 is TGTGCCAGCAGCTTGGGACAGGGTCTTTACGAGCAGTACTTC.

The chain joins TRBV15 to TRBJ1-4, with D unclear. The CDR3 contains 14 residues. Germline CDR1 LNHNV, CDR2 YYDKDF (reference sequence). The ends were cut back, 5 bases at V and 6 bases at J, with 13 bases in the middle. CDR3 protein: CATSGSSWDEKLFF. The CDR3 DNA is TGTGCCACCAGCGGGTCTAGCTGGGATGAAAAACTGTTTTTT.

V usage is TRBV6-5 and J usage is TRBJ2-7; 9 nucleotides align to TRBD1. The CDR3 is 15 amino acids. Germline values: CDR1 MNHEY, CDR2 SVGAGI. After removal of 4 bases from V and 4 bases from J, the junction contained 8 bases not matched to a gene. The CDR3 spells CASSSPGTGIYEQYF. For the CDR3, the DNA is TGTGCCAGCAGTTCTCCCGGGACAGGGATTTACGAGCAGTACTTC.